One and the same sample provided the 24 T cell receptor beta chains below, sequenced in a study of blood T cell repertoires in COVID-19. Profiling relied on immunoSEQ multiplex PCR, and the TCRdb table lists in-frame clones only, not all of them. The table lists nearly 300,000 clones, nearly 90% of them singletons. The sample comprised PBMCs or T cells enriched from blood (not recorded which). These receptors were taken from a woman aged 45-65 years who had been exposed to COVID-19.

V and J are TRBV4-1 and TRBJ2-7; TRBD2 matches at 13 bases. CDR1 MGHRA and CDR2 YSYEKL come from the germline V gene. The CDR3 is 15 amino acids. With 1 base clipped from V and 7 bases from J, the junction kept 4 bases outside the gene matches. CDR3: CASSQAWTSGGEQYF. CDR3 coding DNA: TGCGCCAGCAGCCAAGCTTGGACTAGCGGGGGTGAGCAGTACTTC.

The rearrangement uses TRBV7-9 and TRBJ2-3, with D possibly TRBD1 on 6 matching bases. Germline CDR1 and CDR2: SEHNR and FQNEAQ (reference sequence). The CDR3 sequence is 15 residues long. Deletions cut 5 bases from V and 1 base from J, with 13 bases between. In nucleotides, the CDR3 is TGTGCCAGCAGCGCCGGACAGTACCGCACAGATACGCAGTATTTT. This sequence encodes CASSAGQYRTDTQYF.

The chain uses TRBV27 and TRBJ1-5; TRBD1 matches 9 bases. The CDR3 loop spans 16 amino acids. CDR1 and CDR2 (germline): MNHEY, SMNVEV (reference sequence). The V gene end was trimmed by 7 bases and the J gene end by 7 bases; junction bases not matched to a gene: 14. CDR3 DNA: TGTGCCAGCAAACAGGGGGCCGAGTCGGCCGCACAGCCCCAGCATTTT. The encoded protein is CASKQGAESAAQPQHF.

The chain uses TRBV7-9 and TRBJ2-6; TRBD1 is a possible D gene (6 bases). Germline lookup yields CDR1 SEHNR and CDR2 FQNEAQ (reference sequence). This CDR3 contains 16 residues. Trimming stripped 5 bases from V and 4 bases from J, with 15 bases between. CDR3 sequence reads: CASSGYRVQGANVLTF. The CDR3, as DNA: TGTGCCAGCAGCGGCTACAGGGTCCAAGGGGCCAACGTCCTGACTTTC.

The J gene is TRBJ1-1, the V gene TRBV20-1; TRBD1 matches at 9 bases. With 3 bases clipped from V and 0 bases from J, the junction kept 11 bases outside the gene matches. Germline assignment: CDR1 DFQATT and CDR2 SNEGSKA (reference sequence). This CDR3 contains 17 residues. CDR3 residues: CSASKNRGQGLNTEAFF. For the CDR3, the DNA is TGCAGTGCTAGTAAAAACAGGGGGCAAGGATTGAACACTGAAGCTTTCTTT.

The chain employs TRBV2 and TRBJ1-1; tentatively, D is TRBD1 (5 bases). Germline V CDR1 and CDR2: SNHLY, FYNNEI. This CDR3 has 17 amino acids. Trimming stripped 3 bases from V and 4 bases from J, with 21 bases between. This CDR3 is CASSDDDSILRPTEAFF. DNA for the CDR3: TGTGCCAGCAGTGACGACGACAGTATTCTACGCCCCACTGAAGCTTTCTTT.

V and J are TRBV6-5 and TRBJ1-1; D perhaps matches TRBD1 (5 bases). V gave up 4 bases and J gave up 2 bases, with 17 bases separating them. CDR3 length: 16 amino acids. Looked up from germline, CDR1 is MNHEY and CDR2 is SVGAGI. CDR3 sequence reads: CASSWNIQGFNTEAFF. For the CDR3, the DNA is TGTGCCAGCAGTTGGAACATCCAGGGTTTTAACACTGAAGCTTTCTTT.

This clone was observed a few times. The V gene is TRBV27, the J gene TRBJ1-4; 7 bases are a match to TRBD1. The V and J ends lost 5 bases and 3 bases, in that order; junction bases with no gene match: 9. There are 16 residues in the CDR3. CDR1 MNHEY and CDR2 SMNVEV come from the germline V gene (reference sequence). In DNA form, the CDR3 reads TGTGCCAGCAGTCGGACAGGCGCCTCAGCTAATGAAAAACTGTTTTTT. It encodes CASSRTGASANEKLFF.

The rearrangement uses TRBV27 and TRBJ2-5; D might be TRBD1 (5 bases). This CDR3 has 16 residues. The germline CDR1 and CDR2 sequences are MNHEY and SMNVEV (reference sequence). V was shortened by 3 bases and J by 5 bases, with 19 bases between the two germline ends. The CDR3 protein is CASSLPLGGKGETQYF. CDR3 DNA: TGTGCCAGCAGTTTGCCCCTGGGTGGCAAGGGGGAGACCCAGTACTTC.

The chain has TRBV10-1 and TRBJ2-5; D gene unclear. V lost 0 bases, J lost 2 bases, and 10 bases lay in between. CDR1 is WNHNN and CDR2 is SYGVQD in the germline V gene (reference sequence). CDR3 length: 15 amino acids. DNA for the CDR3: TGCGCCAGCAGTGAGTCGGGTTTACAGCAAGAGACCCAGTACTTC. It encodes CASSESGLQQETQYF.

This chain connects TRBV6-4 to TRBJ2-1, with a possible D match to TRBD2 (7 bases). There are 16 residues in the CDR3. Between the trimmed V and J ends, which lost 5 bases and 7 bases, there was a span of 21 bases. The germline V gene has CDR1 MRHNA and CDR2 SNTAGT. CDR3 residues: CASSPGGMGALNEQFF. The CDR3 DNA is TGTGCCAGCAGTCCGGGGGGTATGGGGGCCTTAAATGAGCAGTTCTTC.

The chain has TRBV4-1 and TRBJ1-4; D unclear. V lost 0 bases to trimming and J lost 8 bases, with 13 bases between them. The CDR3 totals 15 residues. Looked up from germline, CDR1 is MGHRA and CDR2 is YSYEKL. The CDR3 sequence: CASSQESNNGEKLFF. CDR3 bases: TGCGCCAGCAGCCAAGAATCGAACAACGGGGAAAAACTGTTTTTT.

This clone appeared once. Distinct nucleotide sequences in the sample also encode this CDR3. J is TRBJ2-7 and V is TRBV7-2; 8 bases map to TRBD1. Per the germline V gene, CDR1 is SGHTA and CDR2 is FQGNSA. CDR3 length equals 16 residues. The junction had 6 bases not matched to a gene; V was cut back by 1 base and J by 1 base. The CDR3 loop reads CASSLDAGGSSYEQYF. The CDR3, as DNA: TGTGCCAGCAGCTTAGATGCAGGGGGCTCTTCCTACGAGCAGTACTTC.

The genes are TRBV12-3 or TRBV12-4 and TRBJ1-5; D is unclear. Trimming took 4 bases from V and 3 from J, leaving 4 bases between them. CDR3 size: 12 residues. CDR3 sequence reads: CASSSHNQPQHF. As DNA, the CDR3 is TGTGCCAGCAGTTCACACAATCAGCCCCAGCATTTT.

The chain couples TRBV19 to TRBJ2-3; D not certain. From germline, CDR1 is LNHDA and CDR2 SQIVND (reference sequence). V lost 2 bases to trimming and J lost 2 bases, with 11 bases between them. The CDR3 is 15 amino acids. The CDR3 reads CASSIFETTTDTQYF. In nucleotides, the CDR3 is TGTGCCAGTAGTATATTCGAGACAACCACAGATACGCAGTATTTT.

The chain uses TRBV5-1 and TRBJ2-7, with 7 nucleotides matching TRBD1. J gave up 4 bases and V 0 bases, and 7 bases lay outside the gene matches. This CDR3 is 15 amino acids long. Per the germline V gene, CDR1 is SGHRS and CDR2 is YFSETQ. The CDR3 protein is CASSLGQGTVYEQYF. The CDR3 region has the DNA TGCGCCAGCAGCTTGGGACAGGGTACGGTATACGAGCAGTACTTC. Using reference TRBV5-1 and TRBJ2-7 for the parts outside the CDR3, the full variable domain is KAGVTQTPRYLIKTRGQQVTLSCSPISGHRSVSWYQQTPGQGLQFLFEYFSETQRNKGNFPGRFSGRQFSNSRSEMNVSTLELGDSALYLCASSLGQGTVYEQYFGPGTRLTVT.

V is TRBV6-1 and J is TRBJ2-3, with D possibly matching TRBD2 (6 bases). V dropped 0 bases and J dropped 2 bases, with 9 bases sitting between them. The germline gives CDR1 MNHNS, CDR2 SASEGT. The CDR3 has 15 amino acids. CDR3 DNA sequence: TGTGCCAGCAGTGAAGCGGGGGGATACACAGATACGCAGTATTTT. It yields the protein CASSEAGGYTDTQYF.

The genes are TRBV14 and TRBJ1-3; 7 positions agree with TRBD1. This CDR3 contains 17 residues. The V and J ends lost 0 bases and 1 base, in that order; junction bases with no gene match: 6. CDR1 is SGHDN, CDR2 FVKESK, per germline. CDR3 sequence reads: CASSQDIPGGSGNTIYF. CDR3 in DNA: TGTGCCAGCAGCCAAGATATCCCAGGGGGGTCTGGAAACACCATATATTTT.

The CDR3 DNA follows: TGCGCCAGCAGCTCCGGGACAGGGGGTGCCGAAGAGACCCAGTACTTC. Its translation is CASSSGTGGAEETQYF. The genes are TRBV5-1 and TRBJ2-5, with 11 bases that match TRBD1. Germline V gene data show CDR1 as SGHRS and CDR2 as YFSETQ. V lost 3 bases and J lost 3; bases outside the gene matches: 7. This CDR3 has 16 residues.

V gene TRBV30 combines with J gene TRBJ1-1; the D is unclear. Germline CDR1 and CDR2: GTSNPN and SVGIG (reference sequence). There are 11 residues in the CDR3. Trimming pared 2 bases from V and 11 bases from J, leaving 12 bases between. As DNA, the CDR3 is TGTGCCTGGAGTTCGGGTCCGAGGGCTTTCTTT. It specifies CAWSSGPRAFF.

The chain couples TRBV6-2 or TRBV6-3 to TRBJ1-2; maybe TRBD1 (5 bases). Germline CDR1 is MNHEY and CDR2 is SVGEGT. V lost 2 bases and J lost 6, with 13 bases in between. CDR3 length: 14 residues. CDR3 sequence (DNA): TGTGCCAGCAGTTACGGATGGCAGGGTGATGGCTACACCTTC. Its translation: CASSYGWQGDGYTF.

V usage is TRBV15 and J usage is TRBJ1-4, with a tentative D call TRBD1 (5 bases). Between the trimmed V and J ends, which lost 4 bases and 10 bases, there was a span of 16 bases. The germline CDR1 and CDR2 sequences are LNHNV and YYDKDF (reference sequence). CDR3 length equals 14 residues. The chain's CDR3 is CATSTRDSSGKLFF. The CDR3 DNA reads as TGTGCCACCAGCACACGGGACTCCTCTGGAAAACTGTTTTTT.

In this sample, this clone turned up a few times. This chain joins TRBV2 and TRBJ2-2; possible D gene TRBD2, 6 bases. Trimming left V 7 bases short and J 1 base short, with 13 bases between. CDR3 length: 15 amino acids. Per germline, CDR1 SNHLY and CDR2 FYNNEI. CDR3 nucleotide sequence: TGTGCCAGCATACGGGGGAGATTGAACACCGGGGAGCTGTTTTTT. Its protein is CASIRGRLNTGELFF.

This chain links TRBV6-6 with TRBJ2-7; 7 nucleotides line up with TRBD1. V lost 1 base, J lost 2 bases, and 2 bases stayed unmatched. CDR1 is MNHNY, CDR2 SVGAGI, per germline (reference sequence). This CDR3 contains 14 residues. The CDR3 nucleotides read TGTGCCAGCAGTTACTGGACAGGTCCCTACGAGCAGTACTTC. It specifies CASSYWTGPYEQYF.